The clone carrying this T cell receptor beta chain was seen at least ten times. The data derive from a study of molecular identifiers for immune sequencing clone quantification. Naive CD8 T cell sorting was performed on the CD8+CD4-CCR7+CD45RA+ phenotype. Previously described methods and listed TCR primers produced bulk TCR libraries. TCRdb reprocessed the PCR reads via MiXCR and lists one record per CDR3 protein. Of approximately 680,000 distinct CDR3 sequences detected, over 25% appear once; the ten largest clones hold roughly 0.83%. The J segment lost 3 bases and the V segment lost 0 bases, leaving 8 bases of the junction unmatched. This CDR3 is built from 18 residues. Per germline, CDR1 SGHNT and CDR2 YYREEE (reference sequence).

The chain combines TRBV5-4 with TRBJ2-2; 10 nucleotides line up with TRBD1. The sequenced sample was naive CD8+ T cells from blood, with Jurkat cell RNA spiked in. The sample's subset: FACS-sorted CD8+CD4-CCR7+CD45RA+ naive T cells. The receptor's source is a human donor in good health. Some libraries in this study had Jurkat cell RNA spiked in. The CDR3 loop is CASSLEVGGQGYTGELFF. The CDR3 nucleotides read TGTGCCAGCAGCTTGGAGGTTGGGGGACAGGGGTACACCGGGGAGCTGTTTTTT.